Sequencing of this T cell receptor beta chain was carried out in a study of CD8 T cells in Susac syndrome. The germline CDR1 and CDR2 sequences are SGDLS and YYNGEE. V was cut by 3 bases and J by 4 bases, with 22 bases left in between. The length of the CDR3 is 17 residues. A quantity of roughly 0.5 to 1 ug RNA underwent reverse transcription using random hexamers. TCRdb ran MiXCR on the immunoSEQ multiplex PCR reads and lists one entry per CDR3 protein. The repertoire holds 100,000 to 150,000 distinct CDR3 sequences, with more than 80% as singletons. Sequences were obtained from CD8+ T cells from PBMCs. The genes are TRBV9 and TRBJ1-2; possibly TRBD1 for D (6 bases). The receptor's source is a human donor with multiple sclerosis. In DNA, the CDR3 is TGTGCCAGCAGCGGTCACAGGGATTTGGGCCCAACCTATGGCTACACCTTC. It translates to CASSGHRDLGPTYGYTF.